This T cell receptor beta chain was recorded in a study of blood T cell repertoires in COVID-19. Study-wide context: The origin of the acute and convalescent COVID-19 samples was the United States, Italy and Spain.

Assay used: immunoSEQ multiplex PCR; TCRdb lists only in-frame clones, some missing. The table shows about 170,000 clones, with approximately 84% occurring only once. The sample holds a few counts of this clone. This clonotype was sampled from a woman of 80 years or more with COVID-19, enrolled during active disease. Sequencing input: peripheral blood.

The CDR3 coding sequence is TGTGCCAGCAGTTCGGGACTAGCGGGAGCCGGTACGCAGTATTTT. It encodes CASSSGLAGAGTQYF. The chain links TRBV28 to TRBJ2-3, with 14 bases aligning to TRBD2. Germline-derived CDR1 and CDR2 are MDHEN and SYDVKM. Losses at the gene ends were 4 bases for V and 8 bases for J; bases not matched to a gene: 5. This CDR3 has 15 amino acids.